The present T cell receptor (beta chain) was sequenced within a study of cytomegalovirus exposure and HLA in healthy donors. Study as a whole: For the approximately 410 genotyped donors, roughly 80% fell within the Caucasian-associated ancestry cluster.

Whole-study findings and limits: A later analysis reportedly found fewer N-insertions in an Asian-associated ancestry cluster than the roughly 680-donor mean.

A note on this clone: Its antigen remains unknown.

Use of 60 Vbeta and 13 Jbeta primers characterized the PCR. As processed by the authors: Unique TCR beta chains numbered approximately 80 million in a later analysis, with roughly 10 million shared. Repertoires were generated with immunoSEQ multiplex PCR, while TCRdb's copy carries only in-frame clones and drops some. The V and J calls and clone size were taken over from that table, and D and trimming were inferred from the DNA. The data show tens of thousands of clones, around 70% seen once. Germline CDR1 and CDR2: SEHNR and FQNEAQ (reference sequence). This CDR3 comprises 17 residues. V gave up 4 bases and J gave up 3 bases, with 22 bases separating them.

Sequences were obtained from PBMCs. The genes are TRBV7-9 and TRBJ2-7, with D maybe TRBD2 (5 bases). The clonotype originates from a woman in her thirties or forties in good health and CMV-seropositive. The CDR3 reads CASSSTSGRNTDYEQYF. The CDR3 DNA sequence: TGTGCCAGCAGCTCCACGTCGGGAAGGAACACCGACTACGAGCAGTACTTC.